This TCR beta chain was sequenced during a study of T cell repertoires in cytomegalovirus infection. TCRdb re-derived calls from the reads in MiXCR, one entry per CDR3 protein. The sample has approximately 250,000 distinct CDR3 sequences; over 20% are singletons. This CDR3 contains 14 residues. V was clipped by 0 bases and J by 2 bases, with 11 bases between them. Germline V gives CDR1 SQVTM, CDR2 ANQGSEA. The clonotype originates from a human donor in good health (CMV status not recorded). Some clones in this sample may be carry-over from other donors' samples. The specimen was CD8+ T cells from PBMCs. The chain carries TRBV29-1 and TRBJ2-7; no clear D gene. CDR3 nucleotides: TGCAGCGTTGAAGATGGCACAGTTGCCTACGAGCAGTACTTC. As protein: CSVEDGTVAYEQYF.